This T cell receptor (beta chain) was sequenced during a study of blood T cell repertoires in COVID-19. The overall study: Both acute and convalescent COVID-19 samples were obtained from the United States, Italy and Spain. PBMCs, B-cell-depleted T cells, or T cells provided the cDNA or gDNA that made up the material.

Per the authors' pipeline: The assay estimated nucleated cells by amplifying reference gene primers. Sequencing was performed with immunoSEQ multiplex PCR; in TCRdb, only in-frame clones are kept and a portion is missing. D and trimming were read from the DNA, whereas the V and J calls and clone size are those reported in that table. This sample yields around 100,000 clones, of which 90% are seen a single time; 5% to 5.5% belongs to the top ten. The CDR3 has 14 amino acids. Germline lookup yields CDR1 MRHNA and CDR2 SNTAGT. V lost 5 bases, J lost 1 base, and 2 bases stayed unmatched. This clonotype was sampled from a man aged 45-60 years with acute or convalescent COVID-19. The sequenced sample was peripheral blood. The chain uses TRBV6-4 and TRBJ2-3; 8 bases fit TRBD2. The CDR3 region has the DNA TGTGCCAGCAGTTCAGCGGGAGGCACAGATACGCAGTATTTT. This encodes CASSSAGGTDTQYF.